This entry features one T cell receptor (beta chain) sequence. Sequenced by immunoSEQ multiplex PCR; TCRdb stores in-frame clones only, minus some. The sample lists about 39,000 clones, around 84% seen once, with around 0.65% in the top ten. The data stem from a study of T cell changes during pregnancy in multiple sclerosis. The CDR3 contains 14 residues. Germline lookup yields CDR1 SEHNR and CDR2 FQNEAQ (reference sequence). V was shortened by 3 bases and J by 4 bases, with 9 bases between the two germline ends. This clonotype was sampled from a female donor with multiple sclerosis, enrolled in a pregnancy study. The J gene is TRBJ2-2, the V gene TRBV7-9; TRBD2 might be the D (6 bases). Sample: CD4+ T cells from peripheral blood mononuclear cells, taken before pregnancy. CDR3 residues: CASSFRETTGELFF. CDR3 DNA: TGTGCCAGCAGCTTCCGGGAGACCACCGGGGAGCTGTTTTTT.